This TCR beta chain was captured by sequencing in a study of CXCR3-negative and CXCR3-positive naive CD8 T cells. CDR3 length: 14 residues. Notes on the study in general: CXCR3-positive naive cells had more hydrophobic TRB CDR3s than CXCR3-negative naive cells.

Of note for this clonotype: Its target is not known.

Libraries of TRB cDNA were made by 5' RACE and carried UMIs. TCRdb re-called the 5' RACE reads and gives one entry per CDR3 protein, without DNA. The sample table sets out 150,000 or so distinct CDR3 sequences. Every CD8+ subset sample held about 300,000 flow-sorted cells, done in triplicate. Naive CD8+ T lymphocytes were specified as CD45RO-CCR7+CD27+CD95-. J is TRBJ2-2 and V is TRBV12-3 or TRBV12-4; TCRdb selects TRBD1, and the lack of DNA leaves this call unchecked. The sample consisted of naive CXCR3+ CD8+ T cells from blood. Subset denoted: CD45RO-CCR7+CD27+CD95- naive CD8+ T cells expressing CXCR3 (TNR3+). This sequence originates from a human donor in good health. Some clones in this sample may be carry-over from other donors' samples. The CDR3 region is CASSLGQGTGELFF.